This record looks at one T cell receptor (beta chain) sequence and its context. This sample was taken from a study of blood T cell repertoires in COVID-19. Produced via immunoSEQ multiplex PCR; TCRdb's table is partial and in-frame only. The sample records 150,000 or so clones, approximately 93% being singletons. The V and J ends lost 0 bases and 4 bases, in that order; junction bases with no gene match: 5. CDR3 length equals 15 residues. Germline V lookup: CDR1 MNHEY, CDR2 SVGAGI. The gene calls are TRBV6-5 and TRBJ2-5; 7 nucleotides agree with TRBD2. This TCR derives from a woman aged 55-75 years with COVID-19, enrolled during active disease. Sequenced input: peripheral blood. The CDR3 bases are TGTGCCAGCAGTTACTCGTATGGGGGGGGAGAGACCCAGTACTTC. Translating gives CASSYSYGGGETQYF.